The rows below give T cell receptor beta chains drawn from one sample of a study of T cells in Graves' hyperthyroidism and ophthalmopathy. In TCRdb, the multiplex PCR reads were re-called with MiXCR into one record per CDR3 protein. The data contain 90,000 to 120,000 distinct CDR3 sequences, about a sixth of them singletons. The sequenced sample was blood. The receptors originated from a woman aged 50 to 60 with Graves' hyperthyroidism. The CDR3 runs from the conserved cysteine through the conserved F or W. The order of the fields is V gene, CDR3 protein.

V gene: TRBV20-1; CDR3 protein: CSARVGAGELFF
V gene: TRBV7-2; CDR3 protein: CASSDVGGGQETQYF
V gene: TRBV6-1; CDR3 protein: CASSAPTSGNTIYF
V gene: TRBV7-9; CDR3 protein: CASSLLWTDSGNTIYF
V gene: TRBV11-2; CDR3 protein: CASSPPGRGNAYEQYF
V gene: TRBV19; CDR3 protein: CASSIASQNEKLFF
V gene: TRBV7-2; CDR3 protein: CASSLGRARSSTDTQYF
V gene: TRBV2; CDR3 protein: CASRGTSGDSGELFF
V gene: TRBV29-1; CDR3 protein: CSATPPSYNEQFF
V gene: TRBV12-3/TRBV12-4; CDR3 protein: CASSVRGTEAFF
V gene: TRBV7-9; CDR3 protein: CASSFNSAQGYTF
V gene: TRBV7-2; CDR3 protein: CASSPTSGALETQYF
V gene: TRBV6-5; CDR3 protein: CASSYRGSNYGYTF
V gene: TRBV24-1; CDR3 protein: CATEGFRTDTQYF
V gene: TRBV2; CDR3 protein: CASQRGATLNEQFF
V gene: TRBV20-1; CDR3 protein: CSANSGKSGDTQYF
V gene: TRBV2; CDR3 protein: CASSRQSAATLANTGELFF
V gene: TRBV7-8; CDR3 protein: CASSLEPGRLFF
V gene: TRBV2; CDR3 protein: CASSTGGRGTGELFF
V gene: TRBV20-1; CDR3 protein: CSASYENTEAFF
V gene: TRBV20-1; CDR3 protein: CSARDLLGWVTDTQYF
V gene: TRBV28; CDR3 protein: CASSEAGGTDTQYF
V gene: TRBV5-5; CDR3 protein: CASSLEGWVNTEAFF
V gene: TRBV27; CDR3 protein: CASSEGQMNTEAFF
V gene: TRBV12-3/TRBV12-4; CDR3 protein: CASRGQGARYEQCF
V gene: TRBV7-2; CDR3 protein: CASSLFATNEKLFF
V gene: TRBV6-1; CDR3 protein: CASSAEDEQYF
V gene: TRBV20-1; CDR3 protein: CSARTSGSSTDTQYF
V gene: TRBV6-2/TRBV6-3; CDR3 protein: CASGPSYQEAQYF
V gene: TRBV4-3; CDR3 protein: CASSQESGGEETQYF
V gene: TRBV6-1; CDR3 protein: CASSDGLAGDPSGEQFF
V gene: TRBV27; CDR3 protein: CASSPWTENTEAFF
V gene: TRBV12-3/TRBV12-4; CDR3 protein: CASSPFGGVETQYF
V gene: TRBV20-1; CDR3 protein: CSATVGPTSGNTDTQYF
V gene: TRBV19; CDR3 protein: CASSIVSGELFF
V gene: TRBV11-2; CDR3 protein: CASSSDLGQGQTQYF
V gene: TRBV2; CDR3 protein: CASSRDGETQYF
V gene: TRBV12-3/TRBV12-4; CDR3 protein: CASSPTGARVNEQFF
V gene: TRBV5-1; CDR3 protein: CASSRGATGGNTIYF
V gene: TRBV4-1; CDR3 protein: CASSQARTGGGTQYF
V gene: TRBV2; CDR3 protein: CASIRAYTEAFF